This T cell receptor (beta chain) emerged from a study of T cell responses to AZD1222 COVID-19 vaccine. The data were produced by immunoSEQ multiplex PCR, yet TCRdb's version contains in-frame clones alone and is incomplete. Of approximately 130,000 clones listed, more than 85% are singletons. Germline V gene sequence: CDR1 SGHNT, CDR2 YENEEA. This CDR3 spans 14 amino acids. V dropped 2 bases and J dropped 5 bases, with 12 bases sitting between them. This clone was recorded only once. No antigen is known for it. General study results and limits: Every sample of the repertoires postdated the peak T cell response. Distributed over spike, vaccine-associated CD4 TCRs predominated at 160-218 and 743-854.

The chain is built from TRBV11-3 and TRBJ1-1; tentatively, D is TRBD1 (5 bases). The material sequenced was peripheral blood, taken on day 0 of MenACWY control vaccination. This TCR was recovered from an adult in good health. The CDR3 here is CASSLQGRETEAFF. The CDR3 region has the DNA TGTGCCAGCAGCTTACAGGGTAGAGAAACTGAAGCTTTCTTT.